These 29 T cell receptor beta chains came from one sample sequenced in a study of T cells after yellow fever vaccination. TCRdb analysed the 5' RACE reads with MiXCR anew, one entry per CDR3 protein. The profile shows hundreds of thousands of distinct CDR3 sequences, over 5% of them singletons. The sequencing used PBMCs, collected 5 days after the yellow fever booster vaccination. These receptors originate from a man aged 25-45 years who received the YFV17D yellow fever vaccine.

This clonotype occurred many times. The rearrangement joins TRBV10-3 to TRBJ2-5, with TRBD2 matching over 7 bases. V lost 1 base to trimming and J lost 6 bases; unmatched junction nucleotides: 8. CDR1 is ENHRY, CDR2 SYGVKD, per germline. The CDR3 covers 15 residues. CDR3 nucleotide sequence: TGTGCCATCAGTGAGTGGGAGACTAGCCGTAAGACCCAGTACTTC. This translates into CAISEWETSRKTQYF.

A word on this clonotype: The CDR3 does not end in the conserved phenylalanine or tryptophan, so this is likely a read error. The V call is TRBV9, the J call TRBJ2-5; D is perhaps TRBD1 (5 bases). The CDR3 length is 13 residues. Between the trimmed V and J ends, which lost 4 bases and 1 base, there was a span of 8 bases. Germline values: CDR1 SGDLS, CDR2 YYNGEE. CDR3 coding DNA: TGTGCCAGCAGCAGGGGCCTCCAAGAGACCCAGTACTCC. This encodes CASSRGLQETQYS.

The table lists this clonotype with a few counts. The chain combines TRBV11-2 with TRBJ1-5; D gene unclear. Trimming stripped 0 bases from V and 1 base from J, with 16 bases between. Germline V lookup: CDR1 SGHAT, CDR2 FQNNGV. The CDR3 totals 18 residues. In DNA, the CDR3 is TGTGCCAGCAGCTTAGATCTTTTGGGGAGGTTAAGCAATCAGCCCCAGCATTTT. Amino acids: CASSLDLLGRLSNQPQHF.

There are many counts of this clonotype. The V gene is TRBV5-1, the J gene TRBJ2-1; D remains unclear. The V end lost 0 bases, the J end lost 6 bases, and 10 bases lay between the germline ends. Germline V lookup: CDR1 SGHRS, CDR2 YFSETQ. The CDR3 runs 14 residues. The CDR3 loop reads CASSLAAALNEQFF. The CDR3 nucleotides read TGCGCCAGCAGCTTGGCTGCGGCTCTCAATGAGCAGTTCTTC.

This clonotype was detected a few times. This chain links TRBV18 with TRBJ1-2; a weak D match, TRBD1 (5 bases). V dropped 3 bases and J dropped 4 bases, with 15 bases sitting between them. There are 15 residues in the CDR3. From germline, CDR1 is KGHSH and CDR2 LQKENI. The CDR3 here is CASSPNPGGGYGYTF. CDR3 coding DNA: TGTGCCAGCTCACCTAATCCCGGGGGAGGCTATGGCTACACCTTC.

This chain joins TRBV3-1 and TRBJ1-2; D unclear. Trimming stripped 1 base from V and 5 bases from J, with 11 bases between. CDR1 is LGHDT, CDR2 YNNKEL, per germline (reference sequence). The CDR3 covers 14 residues. In DNA form, the CDR3 reads TGTGCCAGCAGCCAAGCTGGAGGAGGATATGGCTACACCTTC. It codes for CASSQAGGGYGYTF.

This clonotype was picked up a small number of times. The rearrangement uses TRBV7-2 and TRBJ2-7; D is unresolved. This CDR3 is built from 16 residues. V lost 5 bases to trimming and J lost 5 bases, with 22 bases between them. CDR1 and CDR2 from the germline V gene are SGHTA and FQGNSA. The CDR3 nucleotides read TGTGCCAGCAGCCCGCCGGGCCTAGGAGATGTGCACGAGCAGTACTTC. Translated: CASSPPGLGDVHEQYF.

This clonotype came up a few times. As DNA, the CDR3 is TGTGCCAGCAGTACACGACTAGCGGGAGCTGCCGGGGAGCTGTTTTTT. This encodes CASSTRLAGAAGELFF. The chain recombines TRBV28 with TRBJ2-2, with TRBD2 matching 12 bases. The CDR3 sequence is 16 residues long. Germline CDR1 is MDHEN and CDR2 is SYDVKM. After removal of 5 bases from V and 6 bases from J, the junction contained 7 bases not matched to a gene.

The chain couples TRBV15 to TRBJ2-7; perhaps TRBD1 as D (6 bases). Trimming shortened V by 5 bases and J by 3 bases, and 17 bases separated the two germline ends. Germline lookup yields CDR1 LNHNV and CDR2 YYDKDF (reference sequence). The CDR3 is 15 amino acids. CDR3 sequence: CATSAWRVQGYEQYF. DNA for the CDR3: TGTGCCACCAGCGCTTGGCGCGTACAGGGCTACGAGCAGTACTTC.

This clonotype has more than one count but fewer than ten. The J gene is TRBJ2-1, the V gene TRBV5-1; the D is unclear. CDR3 size: 14 residues. V shed 0 bases and J shed 5 bases, with 9 bases lying between them. The germline gives CDR1 SGHRS, CDR2 YFSETQ. The CDR3 bases are TGCGCCAGCAGCTTGGGTCAGAAAAACAATGAGCAGTTCTTC. Its protein product is CASSLGQKNNEQFF.

There are a few counts of this clonotype. The V call is TRBV6-9, the J call TRBJ2-7; 8 positions agree with TRBD1. The V gene end was trimmed by 3 bases and the J gene end by 5 bases; junction bases not matched to a gene: 9. The CDR3 runs 15 residues. CDR1 and CDR2 (germline): MNHGY, SVAAGI. CDR3 amino acids: CASSYFPGGRDEQYF. The DNA of the CDR3 is TGTGCCAGCAGTTACTTCCCAGGGGGCAGGGACGAGCAGTACTTC.

There are many counts of this clonotype. V usage is TRBV7-2 and J usage is TRBJ2-7, with 7 bases matching TRBD1. The germline V gene encodes CDR1 SGHTA and CDR2 FQGNSA. The V segment lost 7 bases and the J segment 4 bases; nucleotides outside the gene matches: 4. The CDR3 runs to 12 residues. CDR3: CASTPGQYEQYF. In DNA, the CDR3 is TGTGCCAGCACCCCGGGACAGTACGAGCAGTACTTC. The whole variable domain, remainder taken from reference TRBV7-2 and TRBJ2-7, is GAGVSQSPSNKVTEKGKDVELRCDPISGHTALYWYRQSLGQGLEFLIYFQGNSAPDKSGLPSDRFSAERTGGSVSTLTIQRTQQEDSAVYLCASTPGQYEQYFGPGTRLTVT.

This clonotype was seen only once. The genes are TRBV3-1 and TRBJ2-3, with 9 bases matching TRBD2. The CDR3 is 18 amino acids. Germline V gene data show CDR1 as LGHDT and CDR2 as YNNKEL (reference sequence). J was trimmed by 0 bases and V by 11 bases; bases with no gene match: 18. The CDR3 DNA is TGTGCCTGCTGCCAAGATGCGGGAGGGCGAATAAGCACAGATACGCAGTATTTT. This sequence encodes CACCQDAGGRISTDTQYF.

This clonotype showed up just a few times. The rearrangement links TRBV30 to TRBJ2-3; D could derive from TRBD1 or TRBD2 (5 bases each). This CDR3 is built from 11 residues. Looked up from germline, CDR1 is GTSNPN and CDR2 is SVGIG (reference sequence). V was trimmed by 1 base and J by 9 bases, leaving 8 bases between them. The CDR3 protein is CAWSEGPTQYF. CDR3 DNA sequence: TGTGCCTGGAGTGAGGGACCCACGCAGTATTTT.

The rearrangement joins TRBV4-2 to TRBJ2-7; TRBD2 agrees at 13 bases. V shed 3 bases, J shed 1 base, and the junction held 9 bases outside the gene matches. The CDR3 has 18 residues. Germline V gene sequence: CDR1 LGHNA, CDR2 YNFKEQ. CDR3 sequence: CASSQQLAGGDPSYEQYF. The DNA for the CDR3 is TGTGCCAGCAGCCAGCAACTAGCGGGAGGGGATCCGTCCTACGAGCAGTACTTC.

This clonotype appeared a few times. This chain links TRBV5-1 with TRBJ2-7; 7 bases line up with TRBD2. There are 14 residues in the CDR3. J was trimmed by 3 bases and V by 4 bases; bases with no gene match: 7. CDR1 and CDR2 (germline): SGHRS, YFSETQ. The CDR3 DNA is TGCGCCAGCAGCCTCGAGCGGGATTTCTACGAGCAGTACTTC. Its translation: CASSLERDFYEQYF.

This clonotype came up once. The chain has TRBV5-1 and TRBJ2-5, with TRBD1 matching 10 bases. CDR3 length: 14 amino acids. From germline, CDR1 is SGHRS and CDR2 YFSETQ. J gave up 4 bases and V 8 bases, and 8 bases lay outside the gene matches. The CDR3, as DNA: TGCGCCAGAGGACCGGGACAGGGGATAGAGACCCAGTACTTC. Translating gives CARGPGQGIETQYF.

This clonotype was observed a few times. This rearrangement joins TRBV11-2 to TRBJ2-3; D might be TRBD2 (7 bases). Per the germline V gene, CDR1 is SGHAT and CDR2 is FQNNGV. V gave up 5 bases and J gave up 1 base, with 19 bases separating them. The CDR3 has 17 residues. The CDR3: CASSLFGGPFGTDTQYF. The CDR3 DNA reads as TGTGCCAGCAGCCTTTTCGGGGGGCCCTTTGGCACAGATACGCAGTATTTT.

In this sample, this clonotype turned up a few times. The V gene is TRBV12-3 or TRBV12-4, the J gene TRBJ2-7; 8 bases agree with TRBD2. CDR3 length: 15 amino acids. The J segment lost 0 bases and the V segment lost 1 base, leaving 2 bases of the junction unmatched. CDR3 residues: CASSLESGSSYEQYF. The CDR3 nucleotides read TGTGCCAGCAGTTTAGAGAGCGGGAGCTCCTACGAGCAGTACTTC.

This clonotype was detected ten times or more. The V and J genes are TRBV19 and TRBJ2-4, with D perhaps matching TRBD2 (5 bases). Germline V gene sequence: CDR1 LNHDA, CDR2 SQIVND (reference sequence). CDR3 length equals 14 residues. The V end was cut by 1 base, the J end by 2 bases, with 6 bases between. The CDR3 DNA sequence: TGTGCCAGTAGTATAGCGGGAACCAAAAACATTCAGTACTTC. This gives the protein CASSIAGTKNIQYF.

In its sample, this clonotype was seen a few times. The chain recombines TRBV6-1 with TRBJ1-5, with TRBD1 as a possible D gene (5 bases). Germline CDR1 MNHNS, CDR2 SASEGT. The CDR3 extends over 14 amino acids. V was cut by 8 bases and J by 7 bases, with 18 bases left in between. DNA of the CDR3: TGTGCCAGCCGGGAAGGGGTCGAATGGCAGCCCCAGCATTTT. Amino acid sequence: CASREGVEWQPQHF.

At least ten counts were recorded for this clonotype. The V gene is TRBV5-1, the J gene TRBJ2-2; 8 bases are shared with TRBD1. Losses at the gene ends were 6 bases for V and 7 bases for J; bases not matched to a gene: 11. CDR3 length: 15 residues. Germline lookup yields CDR1 SGHRS and CDR2 YFSETQ. CDR3 nucleotide sequence: TGCGCCAGCACTAAGGGAGGACAGGGCCACGGGGAGCTGTTTTTT. It translates to CASTKGGQGHGELFF.

This clonotype appeared a few times. The V gene is TRBV7-8, the J gene TRBJ2-2; 12 bases agree with TRBD2. Germline V CDR1 and CDR2: SGHVS, FQNEAQ. The CDR3 covers 16 residues. V shed 5 bases and J 4 bases; nucleotides not matched to a gene: 5. The CDR3 reads CASSTRLAGVTGELFF. The CDR3 bases are TGTGCCAGCAGCACCCGACTAGCGGGAGTCACCGGGGAGCTGTTTTTT.

The sample holds many counts of this clonotype. V and J are TRBV6-2 or TRBV6-3 and TRBJ2-1; D gene uncertain. CDR1 is MNHEY and CDR2 is SVGEGT in the germline V gene. The length of the CDR3 is 13 residues. Between the trimmed V and J ends, which lost 7 bases and 6 bases, there was a span of 13 bases. The CDR3 loop reads CASKPNSINEQFF. The CDR3 region has the DNA TGTGCCAGCAAACCTAACTCAATCAATGAGCAGTTCTTC.

V gene TRBV20-1 combines with J gene TRBJ2-2, with 9 bases aligning to TRBD2. V was pared by 0 bases and J by 3 bases, with 5 bases of the junction left unmatched. CDR3 length equals 16 residues. CDR1 and CDR2 from the germline V gene are DFQATT and SNEGSKA (reference sequence). This chain's CDR3 is CSARDSRGRDTGELFF. The CDR3 region has the DNA TGCAGTGCTAGAGATTCCCGCGGGAGGGACACCGGGGAGCTGTTTTTT.

The J gene is TRBJ2-1, the V gene TRBV20-1; 11 nucleotides align to TRBD2. The CDR3 runs to 15 residues. Per the germline V gene, CDR1 is DFQATT and CDR2 is SNEGSKA (reference sequence). The J segment lost 0 bases and the V segment lost 2 bases, leaving 0 bases of the junction unmatched. CDR3 sequence (DNA): TGCAGTGCTAGAACTAGCGGGAGCTCCTACAATGAGCAGTTCTTC. Amino acid sequence: CSARTSGSSYNEQFF.

V is TRBV12-3 or TRBV12-4 and J is TRBJ2-3, with TRBD2 matching over 13 bases. The J segment lost 5 bases and the V segment lost 4 bases, leaving 6 bases of the junction unmatched. The CDR3 contains 16 residues. The CDR3 sequence: CASSSPGTSGEDTQYF. In DNA, the CDR3 is TGTGCCAGCAGTTCCCCCGGGACTAGCGGGGAAGATACGCAGTATTTT.

There are a few counts of this clonotype. The rearrangement links TRBV11-2 to TRBJ2-3; D is perhaps TRBD1 or TRBD2 (6 bases each). The V end lost 3 bases, the J end lost 3 bases, and 13 bases lay between the germline ends. The V gene's germline CDR1 is SGHAT and CDR2 FQNNGV. The CDR3 is 15 residues long. The CDR3, as DNA: TGTGCCAGCAGCTTGGGGGGAACAGGGACAGATACGCAGTATTTT. Translated, it gives CASSLGGTGTDTQYF.

This clonotype has only a few counts. V usage is TRBV15 and J usage is TRBJ2-7; D is perhaps TRBD1 (6 bases). From germline, CDR1 is LNHNV and CDR2 YYDKDF (reference sequence). The V gene lost 8 bases and the J gene lost 0 bases, with 11 bases spanning the gap. The CDR3 totals 13 residues. As DNA, the CDR3 is TGTGCCACCCACGGGACAAACTCCTACGAGCAGTACTTC. Translating it yields CATHGTNSYEQYF.